Given below is one TCR beta chain in context. These data originate in a study of blood T cell repertoires in COVID-19. On the study more broadly: Acute and convalescent COVID-19 samples came from the United States, Italy and Spain. T cells, B-cell-depleted T cells, or PBMCs provided the cDNA or gDNA that served as material.

Original processing methods: Reference gene primer amplification in the assay estimated nucleated cell counts. Libraries were prepared by immunoSEQ multiplex PCR; TCRdb keeps only in-frame clonotypes and omits some of them. V and J calls and clone size are copied from that table; D and trimming were computed from the DNA. The top ten hold approximately 6.9% of the sample, which has around 190,000 clones, 75% to 90% seen once. The CDR3 contains 13 residues. Trimming shortened V by 4 bases and J by 7 bases, and 10 bases separated the two germline ends. The germline V gene encodes CDR1 LGHDT and CDR2 YNNKEL (reference sequence).

This sequence originates from a man aged 60 to 75 with acute or convalescent COVID-19. The specimen was peripheral blood. V and J are TRBV3-1 (or the pseudogene TRBV3-2) and TRBJ1-4; D is perhaps TRBD1 (5 bases). The CDR3 is CASSPGRGEKLFF. In DNA form, the CDR3 reads TGTGCCAGCAGCCCAGGGAGGGGTGAAAAACTGTTTTTT.